This T cell receptor (beta chain) is drawn from a study of identical twins. CDR3 size: 16 residues. In germline, CDR1 is MNHNS, CDR2 SASEGT. J lost 2 bases, V lost 5 bases, and 10 bases had no gene match. Note on this clonotype: Its target is unknown.

Study-level findings and limits: Analyses of zero insertions could be partly confounded by invariant MAIT and iNKT cells. It was cross-sectional statistical analysis, not following the same donors, that the conclusions relied on. For cord blood, abundant beta clonotypes had fewer insertions, unlike memory repertoires, which showed none.

Template switching introduced a universal primer site, and the cDNA bore unique molecular identifiers. TCRdb itself ran the 5' RACE reads through MiXCR, one entry per CDR3 protein. The data hold some 900,000 distinct CDR3 sequences, with more than 9% observed a single time. This sample also appeared in a second study, on yellow fever vaccine responses in identical twins.

The chain carries TRBV6-1 and TRBJ2-3, with 7 bases aligning to TRBD2. This sequence originates from a woman between 18 and 29 years old in good health. The sample was PBMCs. CDR3 loop: CASSPRTRRDTDTQYF. The CDR3 DNA sequence: TGTGCCAGCAGTCCGAGGACTAGGCGGGACACAGATACGCAGTATTTT.